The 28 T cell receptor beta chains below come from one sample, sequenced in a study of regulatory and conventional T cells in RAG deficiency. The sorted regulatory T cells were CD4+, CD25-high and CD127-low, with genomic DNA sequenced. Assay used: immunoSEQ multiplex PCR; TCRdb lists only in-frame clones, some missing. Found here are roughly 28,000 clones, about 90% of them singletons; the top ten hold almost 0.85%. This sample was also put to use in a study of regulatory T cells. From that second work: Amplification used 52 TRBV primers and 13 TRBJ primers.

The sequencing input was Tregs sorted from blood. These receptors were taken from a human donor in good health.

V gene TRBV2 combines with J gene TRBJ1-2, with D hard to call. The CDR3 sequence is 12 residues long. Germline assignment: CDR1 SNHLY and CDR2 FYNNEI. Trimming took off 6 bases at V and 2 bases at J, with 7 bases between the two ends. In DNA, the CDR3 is TGTGCCAGCAGCCGGGCCAACTATGGCTACACCTTC. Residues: CASSRANYGYTF.

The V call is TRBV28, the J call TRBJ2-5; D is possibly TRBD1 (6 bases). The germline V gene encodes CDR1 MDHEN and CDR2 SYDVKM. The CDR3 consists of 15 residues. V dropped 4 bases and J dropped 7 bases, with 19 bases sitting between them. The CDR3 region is CASSSRTAFRVTQYF. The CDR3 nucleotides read TGTGCCAGCAGTTCACGGACAGCTTTCAGGGTGACCCAGTACTTC.

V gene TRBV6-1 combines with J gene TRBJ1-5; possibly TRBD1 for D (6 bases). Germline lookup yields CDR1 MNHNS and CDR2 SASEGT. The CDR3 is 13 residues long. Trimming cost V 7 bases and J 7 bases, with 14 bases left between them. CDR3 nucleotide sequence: TGTGCCAGCAAGGGGGTATCGGTGCAGCCCCAGCATTTT. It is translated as CASKGVSVQPQHF.

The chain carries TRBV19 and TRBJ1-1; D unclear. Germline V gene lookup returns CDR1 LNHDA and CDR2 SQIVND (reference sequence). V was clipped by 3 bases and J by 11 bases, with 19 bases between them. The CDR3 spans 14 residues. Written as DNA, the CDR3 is TGTGCCAGTAGTATGTATTGGTCCGCCGATAAGGCTTTCTTT. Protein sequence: CASSMYWSADKAFF.

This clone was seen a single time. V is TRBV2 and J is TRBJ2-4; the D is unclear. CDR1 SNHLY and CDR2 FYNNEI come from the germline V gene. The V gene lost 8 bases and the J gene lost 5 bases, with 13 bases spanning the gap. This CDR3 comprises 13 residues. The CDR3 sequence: CASDRGRENIQYF. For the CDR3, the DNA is TGTGCCAGCGACCGAGGTAGAGAAAACATTCAGTACTTC. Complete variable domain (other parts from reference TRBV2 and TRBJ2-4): EPEVTQTPSHQVTQMGQEVILRCVPISNHLYFYWYRQILGQKVEFLVSFYNNEISEKSEIFDDQFSVERPDGSNFTLKIRSTKLEDSAMYFCASDRGRENIQYFGAGTRLSVL.

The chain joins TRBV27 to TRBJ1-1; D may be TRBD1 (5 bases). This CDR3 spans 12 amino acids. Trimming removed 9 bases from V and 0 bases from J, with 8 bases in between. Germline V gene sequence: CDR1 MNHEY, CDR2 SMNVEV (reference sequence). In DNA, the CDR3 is TGTGCCAGAAGGGGTCTGAACACTGAAGCTTTCTTT. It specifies CARRGLNTEAFF.

The CDR3 here is CASSAKVSTGELFF. The CDR3 DNA follows: TGTGCCAGCAGCGCTAAGGTCTCGACCGGGGAGCTGTTTTTT. This sequence joins TRBV9 and TRBJ2-2; no firm D call. The CDR3 is 14 amino acids. V lost 3 bases and J lost 5, with 11 bases in between. Looked up from germline, CDR1 is SGDLS and CDR2 is YYNGEE.

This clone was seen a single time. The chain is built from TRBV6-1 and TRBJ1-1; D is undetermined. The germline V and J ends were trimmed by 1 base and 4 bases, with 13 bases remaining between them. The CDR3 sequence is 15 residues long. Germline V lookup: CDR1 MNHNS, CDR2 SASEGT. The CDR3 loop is CASSEDALTSTEAFF. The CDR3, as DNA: TGTGCCAGCAGTGAAGATGCCCTAACCTCCACTGAAGCTTTCTTT.

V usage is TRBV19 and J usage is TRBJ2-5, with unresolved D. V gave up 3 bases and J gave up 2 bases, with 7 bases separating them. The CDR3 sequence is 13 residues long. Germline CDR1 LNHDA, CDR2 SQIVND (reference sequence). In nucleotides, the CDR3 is TGTGCCAGTAGTATCCAACTACAAGAGACCCAGTACTTC. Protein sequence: CASSIQLQETQYF.

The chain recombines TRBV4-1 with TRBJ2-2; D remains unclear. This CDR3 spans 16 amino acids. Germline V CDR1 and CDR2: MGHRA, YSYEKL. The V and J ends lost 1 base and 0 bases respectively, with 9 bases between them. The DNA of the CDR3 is TGCGCCAGCAGCCAAGGTTGGGGAACGAACACCGGGGAGCTGTTTTTT. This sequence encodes CASSQGWGTNTGELFF.

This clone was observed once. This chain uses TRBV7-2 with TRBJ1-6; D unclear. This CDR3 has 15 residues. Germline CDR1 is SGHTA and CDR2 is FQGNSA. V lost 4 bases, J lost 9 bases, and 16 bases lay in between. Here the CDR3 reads CASSSGRVGSSPLHF. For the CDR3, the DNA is TGTGCCAGCAGCTCTGGGCGGGTAGGGAGTTCACCCCTCCACTTT.

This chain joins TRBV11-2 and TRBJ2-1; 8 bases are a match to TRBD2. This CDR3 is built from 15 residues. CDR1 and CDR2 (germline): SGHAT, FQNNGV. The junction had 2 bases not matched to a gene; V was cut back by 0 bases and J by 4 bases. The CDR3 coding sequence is TGTGCCAGCAGCTTAGAGTCTAGCGGGTACAATGAGCAGTTCTTC. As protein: CASSLESSGYNEQFF. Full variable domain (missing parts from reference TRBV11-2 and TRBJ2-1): EAGVAQSPRYKIIEKRQSVAFWCNPISGHATLYWYQQILGQGPKLLIQFQNNGVVDDSQLPKDRFSAERLKGVDSTLKIQPAKLEDSAVYLCASSLESSGYNEQFFGPGTRLTVL.

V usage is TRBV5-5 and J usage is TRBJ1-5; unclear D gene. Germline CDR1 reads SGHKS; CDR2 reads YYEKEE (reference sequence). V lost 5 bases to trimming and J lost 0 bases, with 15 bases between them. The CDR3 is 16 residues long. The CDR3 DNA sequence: TGTGCCAGCAGGGCTGGTCCTTATTTTAGCAATCAGCCCCAGCATTTT. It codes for CASRAGPYFSNQPQHF.

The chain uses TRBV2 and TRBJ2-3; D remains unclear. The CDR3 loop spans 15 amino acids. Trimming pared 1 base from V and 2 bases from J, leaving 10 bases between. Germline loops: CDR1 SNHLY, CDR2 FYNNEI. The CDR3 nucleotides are TGTGCCAGCAGTGAAGGGCCCAGATTCACAGATACGCAGTATTTT. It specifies CASSEGPRFTDTQYF.

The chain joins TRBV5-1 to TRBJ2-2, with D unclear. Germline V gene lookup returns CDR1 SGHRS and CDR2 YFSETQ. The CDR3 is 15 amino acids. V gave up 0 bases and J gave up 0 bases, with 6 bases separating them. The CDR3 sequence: CASSLGPPNTGELFF. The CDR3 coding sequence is TGCGCCAGCAGCTTGGGACCCCCGAACACCGGGGAGCTGTTTTTT.

This chain's CDR3 is CSVVFPNGMFF. In DNA form, the CDR3 reads TGCAGCGTTGTCTTTCCTAATGGGATGTTTTTT. The rearrangement uses TRBV29-1 and TRBJ1-4; D gene unclear. Germline CDR1 and CDR2: SQVTM and ANQGSEA. The CDR3 length is 11 residues. V was trimmed by 4 bases and J by 15 bases, leaving 15 bases between them.

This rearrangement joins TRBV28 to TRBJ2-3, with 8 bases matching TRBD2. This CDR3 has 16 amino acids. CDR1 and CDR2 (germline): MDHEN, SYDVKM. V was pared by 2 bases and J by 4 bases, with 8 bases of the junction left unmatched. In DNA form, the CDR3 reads TGTGCCAGCAGTTTAACGGCGGGGGGTGCCCCAGATACGCAGTATTTT. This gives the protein CASSLTAGGAPDTQYF.

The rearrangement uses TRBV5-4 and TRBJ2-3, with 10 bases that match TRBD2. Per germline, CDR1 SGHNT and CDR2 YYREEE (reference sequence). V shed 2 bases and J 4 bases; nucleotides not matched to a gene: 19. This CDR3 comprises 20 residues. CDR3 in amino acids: CASSFGGSGGSVLRADTQYF. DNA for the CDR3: TGTGCCAGCAGCTTCGGTGGTAGCGGGGGGTCGGTTCTTCGGGCAGATACGCAGTATTTT.

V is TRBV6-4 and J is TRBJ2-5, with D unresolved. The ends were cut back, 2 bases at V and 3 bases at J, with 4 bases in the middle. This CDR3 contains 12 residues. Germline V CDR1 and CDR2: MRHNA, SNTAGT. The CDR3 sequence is CASSDHKETQYF. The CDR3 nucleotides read TGTGCCAGCAGTGACCATAAAGAGACCCAGTACTTC.

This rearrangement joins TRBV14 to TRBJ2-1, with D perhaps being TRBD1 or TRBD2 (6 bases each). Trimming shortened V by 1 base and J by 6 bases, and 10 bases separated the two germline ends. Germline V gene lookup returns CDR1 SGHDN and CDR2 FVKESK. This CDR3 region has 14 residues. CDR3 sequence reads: CASSQAGAGNEQFF. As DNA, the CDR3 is TGTGCCAGCAGCCAAGCGGGGGCAGGCAATGAGCAGTTCTTC.

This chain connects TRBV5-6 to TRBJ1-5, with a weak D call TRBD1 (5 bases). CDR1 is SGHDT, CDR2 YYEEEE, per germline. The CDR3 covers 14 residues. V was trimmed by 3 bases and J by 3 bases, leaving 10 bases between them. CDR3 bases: TGTGCCAGCAGCTACGACAGATACAATCAGCCCCAGCATTTT. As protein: CASSYDRYNQPQHF. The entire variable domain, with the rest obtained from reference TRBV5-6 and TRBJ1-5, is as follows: DAGVTQSPTHLIKTRGQQVTLRCSPKSGHDTVSWYQQALGQGPQFIFQYYEEEERQRGNFPDRFSGHQFPNYSSELNVNALLLGDSALYLCASSYDRYNQPQHFGDGTRLSIL.

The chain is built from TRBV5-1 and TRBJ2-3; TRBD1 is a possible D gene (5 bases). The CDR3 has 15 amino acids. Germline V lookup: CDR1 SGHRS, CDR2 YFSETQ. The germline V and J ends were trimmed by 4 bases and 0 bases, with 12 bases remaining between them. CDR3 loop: CASSVTDPSTDTQYF. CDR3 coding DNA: TGCGCCAGCAGCGTGACAGACCCTAGCACAGATACGCAGTATTTT.

DNA for the CDR3: TGTGCCAGCAGCTTGGGTCAGGGGGGCCACGAGCAGTACTTC. Its translation is CASSLGQGGHEQYF. This sequence joins TRBV5-6 and TRBJ2-7; TRBD1 is a possible D gene (7 bases). The V end lost 0 bases, the J end lost 5 bases, and 12 bases lay between the germline ends. The germline gives CDR1 SGHDT, CDR2 YYEEEE. This CDR3 is 14 amino acids long.

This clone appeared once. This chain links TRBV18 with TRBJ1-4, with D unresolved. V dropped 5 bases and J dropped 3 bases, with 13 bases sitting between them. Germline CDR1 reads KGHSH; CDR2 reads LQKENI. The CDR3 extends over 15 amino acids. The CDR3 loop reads CASSSQVGANEKLFF. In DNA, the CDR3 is TGTGCCAGCTCATCCCAGGTTGGAGCTAATGAAAAACTGTTTTTT.

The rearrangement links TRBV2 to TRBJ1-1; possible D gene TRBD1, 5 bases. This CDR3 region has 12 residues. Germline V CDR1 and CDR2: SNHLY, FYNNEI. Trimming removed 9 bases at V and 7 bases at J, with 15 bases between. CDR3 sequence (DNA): TGTGCCAGATCCACCTGGGGCGATGAAGCTTTCTTT. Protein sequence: CARSTWGDEAFF.

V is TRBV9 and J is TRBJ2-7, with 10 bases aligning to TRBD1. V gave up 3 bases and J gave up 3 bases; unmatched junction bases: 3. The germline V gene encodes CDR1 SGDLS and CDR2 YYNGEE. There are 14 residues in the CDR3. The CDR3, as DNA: TGTGCCAGCAGCGGGGGACAGGGGTTCTACGAGCAGTACTTC. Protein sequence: CASSGGQGFYEQYF. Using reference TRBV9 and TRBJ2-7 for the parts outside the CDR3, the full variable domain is DSGVTQTPKHLITATGQRVTLRCSPRSGDLSVYWYQQSLDQGLQFLIQYYNGEERAKGNILERFSAQQFPDLHSELNLSSLELGDSALYFCASSGGQGFYEQYFGPGTRLTVT.

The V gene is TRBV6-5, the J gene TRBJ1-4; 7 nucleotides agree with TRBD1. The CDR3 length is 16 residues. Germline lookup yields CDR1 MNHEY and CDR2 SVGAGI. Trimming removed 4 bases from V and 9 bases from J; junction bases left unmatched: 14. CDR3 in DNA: TGTGCCAGCAGTTGGGGTCGTTGGGACAGAGGCAAAAAACTGTTTTTT. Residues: CASSWGRWDRGKKLFF.

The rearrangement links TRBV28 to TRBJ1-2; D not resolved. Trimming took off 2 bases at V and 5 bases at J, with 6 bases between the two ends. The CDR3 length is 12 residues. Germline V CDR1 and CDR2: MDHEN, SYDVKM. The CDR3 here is CASSLMQYGYTF. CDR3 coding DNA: TGTGCCAGCAGTTTAATGCAGTATGGCTACACCTTC.